Each of the 8 T cell receptor beta chains below was sequenced from the same sample in a study of cytomegalovirus exposure and HLA in healthy donors. The primer mix had 60 Vbeta and 13 Jbeta primers. Data came from immunoSEQ multiplex PCR; TCRdb stores just in-frame clones and leaves some out. The sample records some 100,000 clones, roughly 80% being singletons. The sequenced sample consisted of PBMCs. Every receptor here comes from a male donor in good health and CMV-seropositive.

V gene TRBV11-2 combines with J gene TRBJ2-5, with 11 bases matching TRBD1. Germline-derived CDR1 and CDR2 are SGHAT and FQNNGV. The J segment lost 2 bases and the V segment lost 5 bases, leaving 1 base of the junction unmatched. The CDR3 is 14 amino acids. CDR3 sequence: CASSRDRGQETQYF. CDR3 bases: TGTGCCAGCAGCAGGGACAGGGGGCAAGAGACCCAGTACTTC.

The chain uses TRBV27 and TRBJ1-5; D is perhaps TRBD1 (6 bases). The germline V gene encodes CDR1 MNHEY and CDR2 SMNVEV (reference sequence). This CDR3 contains 15 residues. V lost 0 bases and J 5 bases, leaving 11 bases between the germline ends. This chain's CDR3 is CASSLSRDTYQPQHF. The CDR3 region has the DNA TGTGCCAGCAGTTTATCGAGGGACACCTATCAGCCCCAGCATTTT.

Here the CDR3 DNA reads TGTGCCAGCAGCTTAGCACCAGGACAGGGCGGTTACGAGCAGTACTTC. Its translation is CASSLAPGQGGYEQYF. The rearrangement links TRBV7-2 to TRBJ2-7; TRBD1 matches at 8 bases. The length of the CDR3 is 16 residues. Trimming removed 0 bases from V and 4 bases from J; junction bases left unmatched: 8. Per the germline V gene, CDR1 is SGHTA and CDR2 is FQGNSA.

The chain has TRBV4-1 and TRBJ1-5; D gene unclear. This CDR3 region has 13 residues. The V and J ends lost 0 bases and 6 bases respectively, with 6 bases between them. Per the germline V gene, CDR1 is MGHRA and CDR2 is YSYEKL. The CDR3: CASSQDPGQPQHF. CDR3 in DNA: TGCGCCAGCAGCCAAGATCCGGGTCAGCCCCAGCATTTT.

This clone was counted once. The V gene is TRBV5-1, the J gene TRBJ2-7; TRBD2 might be the D (6 bases). Trimming left V 4 bases short and J 5 bases short, with 13 bases between. The CDR3 runs to 13 residues. Germline V gene data show CDR1 as SGHRS and CDR2 as YFSETQ. The CDR3 spells CASSTGLGNEQYF. The CDR3 DNA reads TGCGCCAGCAGCACGGGACTGGGAAACGAGCAGTACTTC.

This clone was detected once. The junction differs from germline at one of its ends, possibly a read error. The V gene is TRBV7-9, the J gene TRBJ2-7; 10 nucleotides agree with TRBD1. Germline lookup yields CDR1 SEHNR and CDR2 FQNEAQ (reference sequence). The CDR3 contains 15 residues. Here the CDR3 DNA reads TGTTCCAGCAGCTCGGACAGGGGGACCTCATACGAGCAGTACTTC. This gives the protein CSSSSDRGTSYEQYF.

The chain has TRBV6-4 and TRBJ1-6, with a tentative D call TRBD1 (6 bases). From germline, CDR1 is MRHNA and CDR2 SNTAGT. The CDR3 sequence is 15 residues long. The V gene lost 2 bases and the J gene lost 7 bases, with 12 bases spanning the gap. The DNA for the CDR3 is TGTGCCAGCAGTGACGGAAGCAGGGGAAATTCACCCCTCCACTTT. Protein: CASSDGSRGNSPLHF.

This clone showed up just a few times. The chain combines TRBV30 with TRBJ2-3; D might be TRBD2 (5 bases). CDR3 length: 16 amino acids. Germline V gives CDR1 GTSNPN, CDR2 SVGIG (reference sequence). The V end lost 2 bases, the J end lost 2 bases, and 17 bases lay between the germline ends. DNA for the CDR3: TGTGCCTGGAGTCTGACGAGCGGTTTGGCCACAGATACGCAGTATTTT. Translating it yields CAWSLTSGLATDTQYF.